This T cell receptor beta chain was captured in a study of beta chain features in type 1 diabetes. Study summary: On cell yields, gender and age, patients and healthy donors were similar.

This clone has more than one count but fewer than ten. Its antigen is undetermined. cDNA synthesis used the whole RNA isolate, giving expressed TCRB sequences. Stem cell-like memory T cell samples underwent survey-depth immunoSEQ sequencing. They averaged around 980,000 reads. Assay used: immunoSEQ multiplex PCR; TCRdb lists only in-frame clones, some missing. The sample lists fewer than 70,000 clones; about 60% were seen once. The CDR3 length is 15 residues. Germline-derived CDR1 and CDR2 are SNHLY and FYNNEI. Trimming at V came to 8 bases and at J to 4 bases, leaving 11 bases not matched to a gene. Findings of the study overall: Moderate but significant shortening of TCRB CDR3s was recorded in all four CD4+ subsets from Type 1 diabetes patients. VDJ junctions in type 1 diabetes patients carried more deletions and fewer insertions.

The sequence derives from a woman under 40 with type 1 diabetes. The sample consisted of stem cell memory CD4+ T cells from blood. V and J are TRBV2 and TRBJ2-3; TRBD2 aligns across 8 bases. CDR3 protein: CASQKPAGEADTQYF. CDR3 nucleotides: TGTGCCAGCCAAAAGCCAGCGGGAGAGGCAGATACGCAGTATTTT.